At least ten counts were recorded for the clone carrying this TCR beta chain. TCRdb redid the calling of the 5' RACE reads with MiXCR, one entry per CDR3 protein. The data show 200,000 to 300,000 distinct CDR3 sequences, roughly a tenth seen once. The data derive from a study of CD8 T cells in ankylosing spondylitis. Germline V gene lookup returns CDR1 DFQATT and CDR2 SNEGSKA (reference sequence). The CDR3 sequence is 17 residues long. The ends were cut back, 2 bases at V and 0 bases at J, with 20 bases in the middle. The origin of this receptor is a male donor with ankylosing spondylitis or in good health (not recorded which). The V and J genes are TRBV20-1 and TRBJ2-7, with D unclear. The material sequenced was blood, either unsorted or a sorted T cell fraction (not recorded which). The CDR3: CSARYGSETVSSYEQYF. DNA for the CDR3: TGCAGTGCTAGATATGGGTCCGAGACGGTGAGCTCCTACGAGCAGTACTTC.